Given below is one T cell receptor beta chain in context. Its antigen is unknown. A sample-barcoded 5' primer and a J-beta primer mix were used in a second PCR of roughly 7 to 11 cycles. Each CDR3 protein is one row after TCRdb ran MiXCR on the 5' RACE reads. The sample has some 1.4 million distinct CDR3 sequences, 42% seen once. The sample comes from a study of blood T cells in healthy people across ages. Study-level results: Compared with aged donors, long-lived donors showed fewer expanded clones, suggesting selection.

The V segment lost 2 bases and the J segment 7 bases; nucleotides outside the gene matches: 14. Germline loops: CDR1 LGHDT, CDR2 YNNKEL (reference sequence). CDR3 length: 17 residues. The authors drew roughly 9.8 milliliters of peripheral blood from each donor. This TCR was sampled from a woman under 30 in good health. The V and J genes are TRBV3-1 and TRBJ2-1, with 7 nucleotides matching TRBD1. Sequenced sample: blood. The DNA of the CDR3 is TGTGCCAGCAGCCAATCGGGTCTTCACAGGGGCAGGAATGAGCAGTTCTTC. This sequence encodes CASSQSGLHRGRNEQFF.